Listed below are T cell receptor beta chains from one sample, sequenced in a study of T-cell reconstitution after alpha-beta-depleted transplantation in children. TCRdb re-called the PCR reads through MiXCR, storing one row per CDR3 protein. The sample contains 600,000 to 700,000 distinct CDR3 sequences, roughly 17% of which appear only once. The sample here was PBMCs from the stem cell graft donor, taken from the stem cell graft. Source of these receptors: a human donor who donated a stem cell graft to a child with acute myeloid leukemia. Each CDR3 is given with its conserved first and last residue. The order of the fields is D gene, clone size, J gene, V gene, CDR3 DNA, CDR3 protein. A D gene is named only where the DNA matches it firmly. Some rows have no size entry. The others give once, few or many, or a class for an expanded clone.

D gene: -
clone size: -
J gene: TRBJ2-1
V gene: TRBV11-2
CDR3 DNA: TGTGCCAGCAGCTTAGAAGGGGACGGAGCTTTTAGTGAGCAGTTCTTC
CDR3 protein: CASSLEGDGAFSEQFF

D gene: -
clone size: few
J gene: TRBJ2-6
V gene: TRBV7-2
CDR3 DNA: TGTGCCAGCAGCTTGGGTCACGGGGCCAACGTCCTGACTTTC
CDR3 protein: CASSLGHGANVLTF

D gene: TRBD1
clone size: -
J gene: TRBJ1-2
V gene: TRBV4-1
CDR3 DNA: TGCGCCAGCAGCCATGTCCGGGACAGGCAAGACTACACCTTC
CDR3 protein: CASSHVRDRQDYTF

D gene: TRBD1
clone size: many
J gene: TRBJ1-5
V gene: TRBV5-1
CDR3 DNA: TGCGCCAGCAGCCTATCAGGGGGCGATTATCAGCCCCAGCATTTT
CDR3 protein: CASSLSGGDYQPQHF

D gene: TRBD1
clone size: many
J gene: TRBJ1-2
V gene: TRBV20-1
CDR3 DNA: TGCAGTGCTAGAGACGCGGACAGGGGCTATGGCTACACCTTC
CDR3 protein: CSARDADRGYGYTF

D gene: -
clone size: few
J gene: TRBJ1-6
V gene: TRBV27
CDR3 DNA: TGTGCCAGCAGTTTATTCGGGGGGAATTCACCCCTCCACTTT
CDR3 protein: CASSLFGGNSPLHF

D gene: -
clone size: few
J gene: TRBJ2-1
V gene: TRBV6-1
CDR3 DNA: TGTGCCAGCAGGGCCCTGGCCGGTGAGCAGTTCTTC
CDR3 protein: CASRALAGEQFF

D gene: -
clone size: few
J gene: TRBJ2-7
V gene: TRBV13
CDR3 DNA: TGTGCCAGCAGCTTAGAAGGGCGCTACGAGCAGTACTTC
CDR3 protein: CASSLEGRYEQYF

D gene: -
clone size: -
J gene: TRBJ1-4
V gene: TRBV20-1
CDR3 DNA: TGCAGTGCTAGAGGGACGGGCCGAACCACTAATGAAAACCTGTTTTTT
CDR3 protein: CSARGTGRTTNENLFF

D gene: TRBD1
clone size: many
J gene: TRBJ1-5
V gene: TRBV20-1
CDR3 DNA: TGCAGTGCTGGGGACAGGGACGCTAGCAATCAGCCCCAGCATTTT
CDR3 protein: CSAGDRDASNQPQHF

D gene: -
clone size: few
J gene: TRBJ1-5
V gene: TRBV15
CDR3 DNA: TGTGCCACCAGCAGAGATCTGGGGAGCAATCAGCCCCAGCATTTT
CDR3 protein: CATSRDLGSNQPQHF

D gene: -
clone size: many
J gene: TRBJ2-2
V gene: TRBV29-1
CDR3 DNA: TGCAGCGTTGAAGGACGGCAGGGTTACACCGGGGAGCTGTTTTTT
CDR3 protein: CSVEGRQGYTGELFF

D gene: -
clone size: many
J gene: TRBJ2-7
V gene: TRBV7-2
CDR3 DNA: TGTGCCAGCAGCGCAAAAATCTACGAGCAGTACTTC
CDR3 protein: CASSAKIYEQYF

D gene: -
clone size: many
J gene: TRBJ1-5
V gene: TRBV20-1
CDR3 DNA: TGCAGTGCTAGAGAGGACGGGGATCAGCCCCAGCATTTT
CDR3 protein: CSAREDGDQPQHF

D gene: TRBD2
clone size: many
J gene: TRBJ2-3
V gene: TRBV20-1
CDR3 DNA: TGCAGTGCCTGCTGGACTAGCGGGTATTCAGATACGCAGTATTTT
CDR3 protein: CSACWTSGYSDTQYF

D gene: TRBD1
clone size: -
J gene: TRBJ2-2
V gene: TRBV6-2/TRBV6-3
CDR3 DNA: TGTGCCAGCAGTTACGGGGACAGGGCCGCCGGGGAGCTGTTTTTT
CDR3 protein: CASSYGDRAAGELFF

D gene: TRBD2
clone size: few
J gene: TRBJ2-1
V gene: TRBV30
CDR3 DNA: TGTGCCTGGAGCGACCCGGGAGGTGAGCAGTTCTTC
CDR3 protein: CAWSDPGGEQFF

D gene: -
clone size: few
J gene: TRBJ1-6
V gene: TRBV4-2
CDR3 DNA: TGTGCCAGCAGCCAAGAGGTCGAGAGCTCCTATAATTCACCCCTCCACTTT
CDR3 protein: CASSQEVESSYNSPLHF

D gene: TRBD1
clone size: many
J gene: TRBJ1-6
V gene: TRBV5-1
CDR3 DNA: TGCGCCAGCAGCGGCTCGACAGGGACCAATTCACCCCTCCACTTT
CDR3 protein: CASSGSTGTNSPLHF

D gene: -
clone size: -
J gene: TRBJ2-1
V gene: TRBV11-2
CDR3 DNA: TGTGCCAGCACCTCGCACGGGGACGTTGATAATGAGCAGTTCTTC
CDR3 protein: CASTSHGDVDNEQFF